Following are 13 T cell receptor beta chains from one sample sequenced in a study of T cell repertoires in cytomegalovirus infection. From the reads, TCRdb called clonotypes with MiXCR, one entry per CDR3 protein. Of around 330,000 distinct CDR3 sequences in the sample, 15% to 20% are singletons; the top ten hold more than 10%. Sequences were obtained from PBMCs. The receptors originated from a human donor in good health (CMV status not recorded). Some clones in this sample may be carry-over from other donors' samples.

The chain uses TRBV19 and TRBJ1-1; no definite D call. The ends were cut back, 9 bases at V and 5 bases at J, with 19 bases in the middle. The germline CDR1 and CDR2 sequences are LNHDA and SQIVND (reference sequence). The CDR3 totals 14 residues. DNA for the CDR3: TGTGCCAGCTCCGGCGTAGGCCAGAGGACTGAAGCTTTCTTT. This sequence encodes CASSGVGQRTEAFF.

The chain links TRBV19 to TRBJ1-1; D unresolved. The CDR3 consists of 15 residues. CDR1 is LNHDA, CDR2 SQIVND, per germline (reference sequence). V was trimmed by 3 bases and J by 4 bases, leaving 15 bases between them. The CDR3 DNA follows: TGTGCCAGTAGTATGCGGCGGAATCCGGGCACTGAAGCTTTCTTT. This codes for CASSMRRNPGTEAFF.

This clonotype has a count of ten or more. The V gene is TRBV7-2, the J gene TRBJ2-7, with 8 bases that match TRBD1. Trimming at V came to 5 bases and at J to 1 base, leaving 10 bases not matched to a gene. Germline V gene lookup returns CDR1 SGHTA and CDR2 FQGNSA. The CDR3 spans 16 residues. The chain's CDR3 is CASSPSGTGLSYEQYF. For the CDR3, the DNA is TGTGCCAGCAGCCCTTCCGGGACAGGACTTTCCTACGAGCAGTACTTC. The full variable domain, in which reference TRBV7-2 and TRBJ2-7 provide the parts outside the CDR3, is GAGVSQSPSNKVTEKGKDVELRCDPISGHTALYWYRQSLGQGLEFLIYFQGNSAPDKSGLPSDRFSAERTGGSVSTLTIQRTQQEDSAVYLCASSPSGTGLSYEQYFGPGTRLTVT.

This clonotype was detected a few times. The rearrangement uses TRBV28 and TRBJ1-5; D unclear. Trimming cost V 7 bases and J 5 bases, with 9 bases left between them. Germline V gene lookup returns CDR1 MDHEN and CDR2 SYDVKM. This CDR3 has 12 amino acids. In DNA, the CDR3 is TGTGCCAGCACATCCTACGATCAGCCCCAGCATTTT. Its translation is CASTSYDQPQHF.

The table lists this clonotype with many counts. The V call is TRBV7-8, the J call TRBJ2-2; D call uncertain. From germline, CDR1 is SGHVS and CDR2 FQNEAQ. Trimming left V 5 bases short and J 7 bases short, with 17 bases between. The CDR3 consists of 15 residues. Written as DNA, the CDR3 is TGTGCCAGCAGCATCTTCCGGACCTTCGGCGGGGAGCTGTTTTTT. Amino acid sequence: CASSIFRTFGGELFF.

V is TRBV2 and J is TRBJ2-2; no firm D call. The V and J ends lost 2 bases and 5 bases respectively, with 6 bases between them. The germline V gene has CDR1 SNHLY and CDR2 FYNNEI. This CDR3 is built from 13 residues. The CDR3 nucleotides read TGTGCCAGCAGTGAACGATGGACCGGGGAGCTGTTTTTT. It specifies CASSERWTGELFF.

The table lists this clonotype with many counts. The gene calls are TRBV7-6 and TRBJ2-3; 9 bases line up with TRBD2. Germline-derived CDR1 and CDR2 are SGHVS and FNYEAQ. The CDR3 totals 15 residues. Trimming removed 3 bases from V and 4 bases from J; junction bases left unmatched: 5. CDR3 nucleotides: TGTGCCAGCAGCTTGAGCGGGGGGCGAGCAGATACGCAGTATTTT. It is translated as CASSLSGGRADTQYF.

V usage is TRBV5-1 and J usage is TRBJ2-7, with a tentative D call TRBD1 (6 bases). CDR3 length: 13 residues. CDR1 is SGHRS and CDR2 is YFSETQ in the germline V gene. Trimming took off 4 bases at V and 2 bases at J, with 10 bases between the two ends. Written as DNA, the CDR3 is TGCGCCAGCAGCCCGGACAGTACCTACGAGCAGTACTTC. This sequence encodes CASSPDSTYEQYF. The full variable domain, completed using reference TRBV5-1 and TRBJ2-7, is KAGVTQTPRYLIKTRGQQVTLSCSPISGHRSVSWYQQTPGQGLQFLFEYFSETQRNKGNFPGRFSGRQFSNSRSEMNVSTLELGDSALYLCASSPDSTYEQYFGPGTRLTVT.

In its sample, this clonotype was seen many times. The V call is TRBV27, the J call TRBJ2-7, with 10 bases fitting TRBD1. The J segment lost 0 bases and the V segment lost 6 bases, leaving 2 bases of the junction unmatched. The CDR3 has 14 amino acids. Germline V gene sequence: CDR1 MNHEY, CDR2 SMNVEV (reference sequence). The CDR3 is CASRTGGSSYEQYF. The DNA of the CDR3 is TGTGCCAGCAGGACAGGGGGCAGCTCCTACGAGCAGTACTTC.

This clonotype was observed at least ten times. The chain uses TRBV7-2 and TRBJ2-5; D call uncertain. The germline V and J ends were trimmed by 5 bases and 5 bases, with 15 bases remaining between them. This CDR3 has 14 residues. The V gene's germline CDR1 is SGHTA and CDR2 FQGNSA. CDR3 nucleotides: TGTGCCAGCAGCATCCAGCCGGATAGGGAGACCCAGTACTTC. It specifies CASSIQPDRETQYF.

This clonotype came up a few times. V and J are TRBV5-1 and TRBJ2-7; no clear D. Germline V gene sequence: CDR1 SGHRS, CDR2 YFSETQ. Between the trimmed V and J ends, which lost 0 bases and 4 bases, there was a span of 8 bases. The CDR3 has 13 residues. In DNA, the CDR3 is TGCGCCAGCAGCTTGGGAGTCCAGTACGAGCAGTACTTC. Protein product: CASSLGVQYEQYF. The full variable domain, completed using reference TRBV5-1 and TRBJ2-7, is KAGVTQTPRYLIKTRGQQVTLSCSPISGHRSVSWYQQTPGQGLQFLFEYFSETQRNKGNFPGRFSGRQFSNSRSEMNVSTLELGDSALYLCASSLGVQYEQYFGPGTRLTVT.

This clonotype was seen more than once but under ten times. The V call is TRBV12-3 or TRBV12-4, the J call TRBJ2-1; possibly TRBD2 for D (7 bases). The V end lost 4 bases, the J end lost 2 bases, and 12 bases lay between the germline ends. This CDR3 contains 15 residues. CDR3 loop: CASSSRGAPYNEQFF. The CDR3 coding sequence is TGTGCCAGCAGTTCCCGGGGGGCCCCCTACAATGAGCAGTTCTTC.

This rearrangement joins TRBV4-2 to TRBJ2-5, with TRBD2 matching 14 bases. J was trimmed by 2 bases and V by 4 bases; bases with no gene match: 6. The germline V gene encodes CDR1 LGHNA and CDR2 YNFKEQ. The CDR3 loop spans 17 amino acids. CDR3: CASSLRLAGGRQETQYF. Here the CDR3 DNA reads TGTGCCAGCAGCCTACGACTAGCGGGGGGGCGTCAAGAGACCCAGTACTTC.